The rows below give T cell receptor beta chains drawn from one sample of a study of shared clonotypes between healthy human individuals. The assay was immunoSEQ multiplex PCR, and TCRdb's table has in-frame clones only and misses some. The data show 450,000 to 500,000 clones, 76% seen once. The sequencing input was PBMCs. The receptor source for this set is a woman aged 40 to 50 in good health. Some clones in this sample may be carry-over from other donors' samples. Each CDR3 is given with its conserved first and last residue.

V	J	CDR3
TRBV29-1	TRBJ1-2	CSVFQGDYGYTF
TRBV30	TRBJ1-5	CAWAGDLSHQPQHF
TRBV5-1	TRBJ2-1	CASSLFSGTLDEQFF
TRBV4-1	TRBJ1-4	CASSQGQGASNEKLFF
TRBV19	TRBJ1-1	CASSIVTGTGAFF
TRBV7-2	TRBJ2-7	CASSLLAATAYEQYF
TRBV4-1	TRBJ1-2	CASSPAPARNYGYTF
TRBV7-2	TRBJ2-5	CASSQLAGAVAETQYF
TRBV18	TRBJ1-3	CASSPTDRFGNTIYF
TRBV6-1	TRBJ1-2	CASVIGGRYNYGYTF
TRBV6-1	TRBJ1-5	CASSPGPNQPQHF
TRBV4-2	TRBJ1-1	CASSLRSLNTEAFF
TRBV11-2	TRBJ1-3	CASSSRRGSGNTIYF
TRBV7-9	TRBJ2-5	CASSLYSQETQYF
TRBV14	TRBJ2-1	CASSRGAVYNEQFF
TRBV9	TRBJ2-1	CASSGGPNEQFF
TRBV13	TRBJ1-2	CASSLGRTGSFYGYTF
TRBV7-9	TRBJ2-7	CASSDRDDIYEQYF
TRBV28	TRBJ1-4	CASSLFGKLFF
TRBV27	TRBJ1-2	CASSLQGQGITNYGYTF
TRBV15	TRBJ1-2	CATSRDWAAEGPADYNYGYTF
TRBV4-2	TRBJ2-7	CASSQIPTGTGPSYEQYF
TRBV11-2	TRBJ2-3	CASSPQPTSALTQYF
TRBV28	TRBJ2-5	CASSLRTRASGRQETQYF
TRBV7-6	TRBJ2-7	CASSSGTSGVPYEQYF
TRBV27	TRBJ1-1	CASSLFGTTTEAFF
TRBV30	TRBJ1-5	CAWSPGRISNQPQHF
TRBV18	TRBJ2-7	CASSPRQESIYEQYF
TRBV5-1	TRBJ2-1	CASSQSAGVGNEQFF
TRBV4-1	TRBJ1-6	CASSQVPLVRGENSPLHF
TRBV6-5	TRBJ1-1	CASSYSRRGLTEAFF
TRBV15	TRBJ2-3	CATSIGRGGADTQYF
TRBV5-8	TRBJ2-5	CASSSRKGQETQYF
TRBV19	TRBJ1-5	CASSLGQFNQPQHF
TRBV29-1	TRBJ2-5	CSARDRGWQETQYF
TRBV5-1	TRBJ2-7	CASSLGSGSSYEQYF
TRBV5-1	TRBJ2-7	CASSPAGTSGTYEQYF
TRBV6-1	TRBJ2-1	CASSEMRRGSDEQFF
TRBV9	TRBJ1-2	CASSLQPGTQHGYTF
TRBV6-1	TRBJ2-7	CASSSRGLADREQYF
TRBV10-3	TRBJ1-3	CAISEPRPSSGNTIYF
TRBV6-6	TRBJ1-4	CASTTQGFNEKLFF
TRBV9	TRBJ2-7	CASNAYGEDYEQYF
TRBV5-1	TRBJ2-5	CASSPGLTNGETQYF
TRBV18	TRBJ2-7	CASSPPFGGFGEQYF
TRBV27	TRBJ2-7	CASRSLRASYEQYF
TRBV28	TRBJ2-1	CASSPGGTGGENEQFF
TRBV5-6	TRBJ1-2	CASSPLTRDDPIYTF
TRBV7-3	TRBJ2-1	CASSSGQGGYEQFF
TRBV7-6	TRBJ1-3	CASSKRDRISGNTIYF
TRBV9	TRBJ1-2	CASSPEAQGVYTF
TRBV7-8	TRBJ1-3	CASSSSGFNSGNTIYF
TRBV2	TRBJ2-3	CASSEGRGTDTQYF
TRBV30	TRBJ2-3	CAWRGGVLTDTQYF
TRBV27	TRBJ2-7	CASSLSYDRGEQYF
TRBV30	TRBJ2-7	CAWRGSGRATYEQYF
TRBV7-9	TRBJ2-1	CASSMTSADEQFF
TRBV7-2	TRBJ2-3	CASSLYGTSGITDTQYF
TRBV28	TRBJ1-1	CASTPPGDTKAFF
TRBV6-1	NA	CASRGQAYEQYF